The sequence of this T cell receptor (beta chain) was determined in a study of OX40 agonist ivuxolimab in advanced cancers. Assay used: immunoSEQ multiplex PCR; TCRdb lists only in-frame clones, some missing. The sample shows 60,000 to 75,000 clones, approximately 81% of them seen only once. In germline, CDR1 is LGHNA, CDR2 YSLEER. The CDR3 contains 15 residues. V lost 4 bases and J lost 4, with 16 bases in between. The TCR was taken from an adult with an advanced solid tumor such as melanoma, head and neck, liver or kidney cancer. Here the sequenced sample was CD4+ or CD8+ T cells sorted from blood, taken in a trial of the OX40 agonist ivuxolimab. The V call is TRBV4-3, the J call TRBJ1-2, with D possibly being TRBD1 (6 bases). The CDR3, as DNA: TGCGCCAGCAGCCCCCGGGACAACTACCTCTATGGCTACACCTTC. Amino acid sequence: CASSPRDNYLYGYTF.